The rows below give T cell receptor beta chains drawn from one sample of a study of T cell repertoires in cytomegalovirus infection. Each CDR3 protein is one row after TCRdb ran MiXCR on the reads. The sample consists of roughly 300,000 distinct CDR3 sequences, roughly 26% of them appearing once. Sequences were obtained from PBMCs. The receptors originated from a human donor in good health (CMV status not recorded). Some clones in this sample may be carry-over from other donors' samples. Each CDR3 is given with its conserved first and last residue. The D gene is left open where the match is weak. Some rows have no size entry. The others give once, few or many, or a class for an expanded clone.

clone_size	j_call	d_call	v_call	cdr3_nt	cdr3_aa
many	TRBJ1-6	.	TRBV12-3/TRBV12-4	TGTGCCAGCAACCTAAGGGCCTTATATAATTCACCCCTCCACTTT	CASNLRALYNSPLHF
few	TRBJ2-7	.	TRBV2	TGTGCCAGCGGTCCCTCCACCTACGAGCAGTACTTC	CASGPSTYEQYF
many	TRBJ1-5	.	TRBV20-1	TGCAGTGCTAGAGACGGTGGGGGGCGAGGTCAGCCCCAGCATTTT	CSARDGGGRGQPQHF
once	TRBJ2-7	TRBD2	TRBV29-1	TGCAGCGTTTCCCACCTAGCGGGAGAGACCGAGCAGTACTTC	CSVSHLAGETEQYF
.	TRBJ2-6	.	TRBV5-4	TGTGCCAGCAGTCAACCGCCTGGTACTGGGGCCAACGTCCTGACTTTC	CASSQPPGTGANVLTF
.	TRBJ1-6	.	TRBV7-9	TGTGCCAGCGGACTTCAGGGATGGCGGTCACCCCTCCACTTT	CASGLQGWRSPLHF
few	TRBJ2-2	TRBD2	TRBV6-2/TRBV6-3	TGTGCCAGCAGTTATGGACTAGCGGGATTGATCGGGGAGCTGTTTTTT	CASSYGLAGLIGELFF
.	TRBJ2-7	TRBD2	TRBV24-1	TGTGCCACCAGTGACTCGACTAGCGGGAAACCCTACGAGCAGTACTTC	CATSDSTSGKPYEQYF
.	TRBJ2-2	.	TRBV6-2/TRBV6-3	TGTGCCAGCAGTTGGGCCTCCGGGGAGCTGTTTTTT	CASSWASGELFF
.	TRBJ2-1	TRBD1	TRBV24-1	TGTGCCACCAGTGACGTCGGGACAGGTCAGGACAATGAGCAGTTCTTC	CATSDVGTGQDNEQFF
few	TRBJ2-3	.	TRBV7-3	TGTGCCAGCAGCGGGGGGACGGTGACAGATACGCAGTATTTT	CASSGGTVTDTQYF
few	TRBJ1-6	TRBD1	TRBV20-1	TGCAGTGCTTACGACCGACAGGGTAATTCACCCCTCCACTTT	CSAYDRQGNSPLHF
many	TRBJ2-1	.	TRBV7-6	TGTGCCAGCAGCTCTACTGTGGGCTCCTACAATGAGCAGTTCTTC	CASSSTVGSYNEQFF
.	TRBJ2-7	.	TRBV29-1	TGCAGCGTCGCCCCGGATCGACTCCTCTACGAGCAGTACTTC	CSVAPDRLLYEQYF
many	TRBJ1-3	TRBD1	TRBV7-2	TGTGCCAGCAGCAAAGACAGGGTATCTGGAAACACCATATATTTT	CASSKDRVSGNTIYF
.	TRBJ1-5	.	TRBV12-3/TRBV12-4	TGTGCCAGCAGTTTACGGGGGGATGACAATCAGCCCCAGCATTTT	CASSLRGDDNQPQHF
few	TRBJ1-1	.	TRBV11-2	TGTGCCAGCAGTCCGAAGGGGGGCCCGTTGAACACTGAAGCTTTCTTT	CASSPKGGPLNTEAFF
.	TRBJ2-7	TRBD1	TRBV19	TGTGCCAGTAGTAACCTGGGACAGGGGGCGCCCCTTTCTGCCGAGCAGTACTTC	CASSNLGQGAPLSAEQYF
once	TRBJ2-7	.	TRBV29-1	TGCAGCGTCAATCTCTACGAGCAGTACTTC	CSVNLYEQYF
.	TRBJ1-1	TRBD1	TRBV20-1	TGCAGTGCTAGAGCGCACAGGGGGAACACTGAAGCTTTCTTT	CSARAHRGNTEAFF
.	TRBJ1-3	.	TRBV3-1	TGTGCCAGCAGCCCCCGACGGGCTGGAAACACCATATATTTT	CASSPRRAGNTIYF
few	TRBJ1-2	.	TRBV14	TGTGCCAGCAGCCAAGAAGCAGGCATCTATGGCTACACCTTC	CASSQEAGIYGYTF
many	TRBJ2-7	TRBD1	TRBV7-6	TGTGCCAGCAGCCTACAGGGGGCCGAGCAGTACTTC	CASSLQGAEQYF
.	TRBJ2-1	TRBD2	TRBV29-1	TGCAGCGTCTGGGGGGGACTAGCGGGAGGCAATGAGCAGTTCTTC	CSVWGGLAGGNEQFF
.	TRBJ2-6	TRBD1	TRBV29-1	TGCAGCGTTCGGGACAGGGGAGACTCTGGGGCCAACGTCCTGACTTTC	CSVRDRGDSGANVLTF
many	TRBJ2-5	.	TRBV6-1	TGTGCCAGCAGTGGGAGCGGCGGGGTGGAGACCCAGTACTTC	CASSGSGGVETQYF